There are a few counts of the clone carrying this TCR beta chain. Its target is not known. The same CDR3 also results from other DNA sequences found in this sample. The investigators reverse transcribed all of the isolated RNA, so they sequenced expressed TCRB transcripts. Naive, central memory and regulatory T cell samples averaged around 3.3 million reads. Method: immunoSEQ multiplex PCR; TCRdb's copy keeps in-frame clones and lacks some. The data hold some 700,000 clones, with around an eighth observed a single time. The source of the sample is a study of beta chain features in type 1 diabetes. Findings and caveats of the study: Moderate yet significant TCRB CDR3 shortening was seen in Type 1 diabetes patients in all four CD4+ subsets.

The source of this sequence is a man aged 18 to 29 with type 1 diabetes. The sample consisted of naive CD4+ T cells from blood.

The CDR3 spells CASSLASQETQYF. For the CDR3, the DNA is TGTGCCAGCAGCTTAGCCAGCCAAGAGACCCAGTACTTC. The rearrangement links TRBV7-2 to TRBJ2-5; no reliable D call. The CDR3 is made up of 13 amino acids. The germline V and J ends were trimmed by 0 bases and 1 base, with 3 bases remaining between them. Per germline, CDR1 SGHTA and CDR2 FQGNSA.